This T cell receptor beta chain was found in a study of T cells in Graves' hyperthyroidism and ophthalmopathy. General study findings and limits: Most clonotypes that expanded in the thyroid above 0.001 also showed up in blood.

Stable Graves' hyperthyroidism meant no ophthalmopathy progression within 18 months. Together with thyroid ultrasound, orbital computed tomography, serum thyroxine and TRAb, clinical symptoms were used for diagnoses. Amplified TCR beta CDR3 regions came from RNA transcripts. The TCR CDR3 was amplified in a first-round RT-PCR using the HTBI primer set. TCRdb analysed the multiplex PCR reads with MiXCR anew, one entry per CDR3 protein. The sample has approximately 330,000 distinct CDR3 sequences, 21% seen once. A note on this clonotype: The antigen remains unidentified.

The CDR3 totals 16 residues. The germline V gene has CDR1 MDHEN and CDR2 SYDVKM. Trimming removed 2 bases from V and 4 bases from J, with 15 bases in between. The chain is built from TRBV28 and TRBJ1-5; D call uncertain. This clonotype was sampled from a woman in her forties or fifties with Graves' hyperthyroidism. Sequencing was performed on blood. CDR3 amino acids: CASSLVRIRRNQPQHF. CDR3 nucleotide sequence: TGTGCCAGCAGTTTAGTGAGGATAAGGAGAAATCAGCCCCAGCATTTT.